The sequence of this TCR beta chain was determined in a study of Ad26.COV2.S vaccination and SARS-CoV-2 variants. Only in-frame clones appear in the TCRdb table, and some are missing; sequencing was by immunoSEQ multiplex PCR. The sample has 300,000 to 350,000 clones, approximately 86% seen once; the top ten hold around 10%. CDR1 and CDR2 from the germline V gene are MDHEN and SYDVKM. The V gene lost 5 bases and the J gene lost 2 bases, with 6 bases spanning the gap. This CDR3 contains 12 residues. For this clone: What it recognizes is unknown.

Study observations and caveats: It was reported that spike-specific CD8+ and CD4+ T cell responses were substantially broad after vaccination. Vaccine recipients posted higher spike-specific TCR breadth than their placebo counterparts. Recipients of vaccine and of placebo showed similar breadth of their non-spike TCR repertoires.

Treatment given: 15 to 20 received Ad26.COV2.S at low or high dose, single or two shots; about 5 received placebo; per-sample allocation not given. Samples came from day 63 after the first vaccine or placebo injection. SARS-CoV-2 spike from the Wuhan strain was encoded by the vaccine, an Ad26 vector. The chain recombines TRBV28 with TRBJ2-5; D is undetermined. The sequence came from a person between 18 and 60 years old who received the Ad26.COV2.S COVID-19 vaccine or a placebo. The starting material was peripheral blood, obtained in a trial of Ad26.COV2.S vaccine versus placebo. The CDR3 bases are TGTGCCAGCAGTCCCTCTCAAGAGACCCAGTACTTC. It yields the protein CASSPSQETQYF.